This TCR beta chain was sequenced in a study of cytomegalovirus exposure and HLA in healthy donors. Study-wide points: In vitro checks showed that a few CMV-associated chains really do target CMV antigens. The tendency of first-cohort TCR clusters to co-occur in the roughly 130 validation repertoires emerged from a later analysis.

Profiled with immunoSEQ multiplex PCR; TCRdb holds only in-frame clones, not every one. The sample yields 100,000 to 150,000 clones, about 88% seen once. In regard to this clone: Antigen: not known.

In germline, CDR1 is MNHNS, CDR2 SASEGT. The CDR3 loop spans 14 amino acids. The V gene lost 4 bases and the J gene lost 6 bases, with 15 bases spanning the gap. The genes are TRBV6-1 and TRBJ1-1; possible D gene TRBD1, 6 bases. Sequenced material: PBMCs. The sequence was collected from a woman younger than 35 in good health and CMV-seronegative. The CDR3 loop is CASSGPLGGPEAFF. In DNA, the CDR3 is TGTGCCAGCAGTGGGCCTCTGGGGGGGCCTGAAGCTTTCTTT.